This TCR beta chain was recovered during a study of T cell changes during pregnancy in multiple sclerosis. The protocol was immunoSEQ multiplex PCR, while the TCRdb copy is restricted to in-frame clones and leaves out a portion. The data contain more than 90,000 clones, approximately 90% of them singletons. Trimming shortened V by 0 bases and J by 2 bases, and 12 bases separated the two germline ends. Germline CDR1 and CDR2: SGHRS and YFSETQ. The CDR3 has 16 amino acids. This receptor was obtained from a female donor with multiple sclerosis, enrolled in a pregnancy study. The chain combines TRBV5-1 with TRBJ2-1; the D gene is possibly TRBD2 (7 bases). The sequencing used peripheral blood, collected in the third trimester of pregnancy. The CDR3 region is CASSLAPGGPYNEQFF. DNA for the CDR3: TGCGCCAGCAGCTTGGCCCCGGGGGGCCCCTACAATGAGCAGTTCTTC.